A single T cell receptor (beta chain) is shown here with its context. TCRdb re-analysed the RT-PCR reads in MiXCR, keeping a single row per CDR3 protein. The sample lists about 680,000 distinct CDR3 sequences, more than 13% occurring once. From germline, CDR1 is SGHAT and CDR2 FQNNGV. This CDR3 region has 13 residues. The ends were cut back, 5 bases at V and 6 bases at J, with 13 bases in the middle. This chain links TRBV11-2 with TRBJ1-2; no firm D call. This TCR derives from a female donor in good health, serving as a healthy control. The sample was memory CD4+ T cells from blood. CDR3 protein: CASSTNWGDGYTF. Here the CDR3 DNA reads TGTGCCAGCAGCACAAATTGGGGAGATGGCTACACCTTC.